This TCR beta chain was sequenced for a study of Ad26.COV2.S vaccination and SARS-CoV-2 variants. Across the study: Dosing was one shot or two shots 56 days apart. General study points: In TCR breadth and depth analyses, total T cell responses may have been underestimated.

As concerns this clone: The antigen is unknown.

The CDR3 loop spans 15 amino acids. The germline V and J ends were trimmed by 3 bases and 2 bases, with 16 bases remaining between them. From germline, CDR1 is GTSNPN and CDR2 SVGIG (reference sequence). The protocol was immunoSEQ multiplex PCR, while the TCRdb copy is restricted to in-frame clones and leaves out a portion. The sample includes about 410,000 clones, approximately 90% seen only once; the top ten take around 1.9%. Treatment meaning: some 20 received Ad26.COV2.S at low or high dose, single or two shots; about 5 received placebo; per-sample allocation not given. The samples were gathered on day 63 after the first injection of vaccine or placebo.

The source of this sequence is a person aged 18-65 years who received the Ad26.COV2.S COVID-19 vaccine or a placebo. The genes are TRBV30 and TRBJ2-5; D is perhaps TRBD1 or TRBD2 (5 bases each). Sequenced material: peripheral blood, taken in a trial of Ad26.COV2.S vaccine versus placebo. The CDR3 loop reads CAWSRRLGRQETQYF. DNA of the CDR3: TGTGCCTGGAGCCGCCGCTTGGGACGACAAGAGACCCAGTACTTC.